These T cell receptor beta chains were read from a single sample in a study of T cells in Graves' hyperthyroidism and ophthalmopathy. TCRdb analysed the multiplex PCR reads with MiXCR anew, one entry per CDR3 protein. The table lists roughly 420,000 distinct CDR3 sequences, more than 15% of them singletons. Input material: blood. The receptors come from a woman aged 18-35 years with Graves' hyperthyroidism. Each CDR3 is given with its conserved first and last residue.

TRBV4-2 | CASSQDGSPLQYF
TRBV27 | CASSLSPGTGEKLFF
TRBV12-3/TRBV12-4 | CASSFPIPSGNTIYF
TRBV5-6 | CASSLGPKTNYGYTF
TRBV2 | CASRLSGTLTDTQYF
TRBV20-1 | CSSLTQGGEKLFF
TRBV6-6 | CASSYGSGWAYGYTF
TRBV29-1 | CSVFSRGVYSGANVLTF
TRBV6-1 | CASSELAGGPDTQCF
TRBV2 | CASRLTSGNNEQFF
TRBV6-1 | CASSESRGWETQYF
TRBV28 | CASSGQPQHF
TRBV15 | CATSSRDRVAGELFF
TRBV3-1 | CASSPPGGGGGNTIYF
TRBV7-2 | CASSLAGVTYNEQFF
TRBV20-1 | CSATAFQGGLNKQFF
TRBV5-4 | CASSLWSNEQYF
TRBV4-1 | CASSQDPGQVRNIQYF
TRBV2 | CASSSDRTRETQYF
TRBV19 | CASSPYRLATEANVLTF
TRBV11-2 | CASSLLPGQGNYGYTF
TRBV19 | CASSWLQAGAIGELFF
TRBV25-1 | CAISELGTTQYF
TRBV6-1 | CASSEAGGGGTEAFF
TRBV11-3 | CASSSAGGEQFF
TRBV7-2 | CASSPRPNQPQHF
TRBV28 | CASSFRIGTSGMIQDTDTQYF
TRBV6-1 | CASSRGSGEQYF
TRBV28 | CASSSRLGGELFF
TRBV5-1 | CASSIRDRTPTGELFF
TRBV12-5 | CASGPPQMGGGTDTQYF
TRBV11-2 | CASSLDLGRDGYTF